The 20 T cell receptor beta chains presented below share a single source sample, sequenced in a study of shared clonotypes between healthy human individuals. Repertoires were generated with immunoSEQ multiplex PCR, while TCRdb's copy carries only in-frame clones and drops some. Here the sample spans over 2 million clones, about nine tenths being singletons. Sample: naive CD4+ T cells from PBMCs. Subset indicated: CD45RA+ positively selected. The receptors come from a man between 18 and 35 years old in good health. Some clones in this sample may be carry-over from other donors' samples.

This clone came up once. This chain's CDR3 is CASKGQGQSYEQYF. CDR3 nucleotide sequence: TGTGCCAGCAAGGGACAGGGGCAATCCTACGAGCAGTACTTC. The chain joins TRBV2 to TRBJ2-7, with 10 bases aligning to TRBD1. This CDR3 contains 14 residues. Germline V gives CDR1 SNHLY, CDR2 FYNNEI. Germline trimming cut 7 bases from V and 1 base from J; bases unmatched to any gene: 4.

The rearrangement uses TRBV11-2 and TRBJ2-1; 14 nucleotides line up with TRBD2. This CDR3 has 16 residues. Germline V lookup: CDR1 SGHAT, CDR2 FQNNGV. Unmatched junction bases numbered 5, after V lost 3 bases and J lost 7 bases. CDR3 protein: CASSFRTSGRMNEQFF. CDR3 DNA sequence: TGTGCCAGCAGCTTCCGGACTAGCGGGAGGATGAATGAGCAGTTCTTC. The entire variable domain, with the rest obtained from reference TRBV11-2 and TRBJ2-1, is as follows: EAGVAQSPRYKIIEKRQSVAFWCNPISGHATLYWYQQILGQGPKLLIQFQNNGVVDDSQLPKDRFSAERLKGVDSTLKIQPAKLEDSAVYLCASSFRTSGRMNEQFFGPGTRLTVL.

This CDR3 reads CASSGTDGYTEAFF. CDR3 DNA: TGTGCCAGCTCAGGGACAGATGGGTACACTGAAGCTTTCTTT. The chain has TRBV18 and TRBJ1-1; 7 nucleotides match TRBD1. V shed 5 bases and J 3 bases; nucleotides not matched to a gene: 6. Germline CDR1 is KGHSH and CDR2 is LQKENI. The CDR3 consists of 14 residues.

The chain links TRBV18 to TRBJ2-1; D is perhaps TRBD2 (6 bases). V was cut by 1 base and J by 8 bases, with 21 bases left in between. The CDR3 is 17 residues long. Germline V CDR1 and CDR2: KGHSH, LQKENI. The CDR3 spells CASSPLSLAQRRDEQFF. In nucleotides, the CDR3 is TGTGCCAGCTCACCACTTTCACTAGCCCAAAGGCGGGATGAGCAGTTCTTC.

This clone was recorded once. The gene calls are TRBV7-8 and TRBJ2-7; TRBD2 matches at 8 bases. Germline trimming cut 5 bases from V and 0 bases from J; bases unmatched to any gene: 12. Germline V gene sequence: CDR1 SGHVS, CDR2 FQNEAQ. The CDR3 is made up of 17 amino acids. CDR3: CASSHGLLAGSSYEQYF. The CDR3 DNA sequence: TGTGCCAGCAGCCACGGCCTGTTAGCGGGGAGCTCCTACGAGCAGTACTTC.

In the case of this clone: This sample includes further DNA sequences coding for the same CDR3. The chain recombines TRBV6-5 with TRBJ1-2; 8 bases line up with TRBD1. V lost 6 bases to trimming and J lost 7 bases; unmatched junction nucleotides: 7. The germline V gene encodes CDR1 MNHEY and CDR2 SVGAGI. The CDR3 has 13 amino acids. The CDR3 reads CASSRTGLGGYTF. For the CDR3, the DNA is TGTGCCAGCAGCCGGACAGGGTTAGGTGGCTACACCTTC.

The gene calls are TRBV30 and TRBJ2-7; the match to TRBD1 covers 8 bases. From germline, CDR1 is GTSNPN and CDR2 SVGIG (reference sequence). The length of the CDR3 is 13 residues. V dropped 5 bases and J dropped 9; count of bases not matched to a gene: 12. The CDR3 DNA reads TGTGCCTGGGCGAGACAGGGGACGGGACGGCAGTACTTC. This translates into CAWARQGTGRQYF.

The chain links TRBV7-8 to TRBJ2-1, with D perhaps matching TRBD1 (6 bases). Trimming shortened V by 5 bases and J by 0 bases, and 8 bases separated the two germline ends. Germline V gene lookup returns CDR1 SGHVS and CDR2 FQNEAQ. The CDR3 runs to 14 residues. DNA of the CDR3: TGTGCCAGCAGCAACAGGGTCTCCTACAATGAGCAGTTCTTC. Its translation is CASSNRVSYNEQFF.

The chain employs TRBV30 and TRBJ2-6; a possible D gene is TRBD2 (6 bases). The CDR3 is made up of 14 amino acids. Germline-derived CDR1 and CDR2 are GTSNPN and SVGIG (reference sequence). Trimming pared 5 bases from V and 1 base from J, leaving 9 bases between. The CDR3 loop is CAWSAGSGANVLTF. CDR3 DNA: TGTGCCTGGTCCGCGGGGTCTGGGGCCAACGTCCTGACTTTC.

For this clone: Other nucleotide sequences from this sample produce the same CDR3. CDR3 protein: CASSVGGPSGNTIYF. The CDR3 region has the DNA TGTGCCAGCAGCGTAGGGGGACCCTCTGGAAACACCATATATTTT. The V gene is TRBV9, the J gene TRBJ1-3; TRBD1 is a possible D gene (5 bases). This CDR3 region has 15 residues. Germline CDR1 reads SGDLS; CDR2 reads YYNGEE. V dropped 0 bases and J dropped 0 bases, with 7 bases sitting between them.

This rearrangement joins TRBV6-6 to TRBJ2-6; D is unresolved. Trimming took 7 bases from V and 4 from J, leaving 8 bases between them. Germline V CDR1 and CDR2: MNHNY, SVGAGI (reference sequence). There are 13 residues in the CDR3. Written as DNA, the CDR3 is TGTGCCAGCACCACTGCCGGGGCCAACGTCCTGACTTTC. The encoded protein is CASTTAGANVLTF.

The rearrangement links TRBV18 to TRBJ2-7; D might be TRBD1 (7 bases). From germline, CDR1 is KGHSH and CDR2 LQKENI. V was cut by 8 bases and J by 6 bases, with 14 bases left in between. The CDR3 length is 12 residues. CDR3 coding DNA: TGTGCCAGCGGAGGGACAGCTCCCGAGCAGTACTTC. Translated, it gives CASGGTAPEQYF.

The DNA for the CDR3 is TGTGCCAGCACCCAACGGGACAGAGACTACGAGCAGTACTTC. Translation gives CASTQRDRDYEQYF. V is TRBV28 and J is TRBJ2-7, with 7 positions matching TRBD1. CDR1 is MDHEN and CDR2 is SYDVKM in the germline V gene. The CDR3 extends over 14 amino acids. Trimming removed 7 bases from V and 3 bases from J; junction bases left unmatched: 9.

This chain joins TRBV27 and TRBJ1-2; 11 bases fit TRBD1. Germline V gene lookup returns CDR1 MNHEY and CDR2 SMNVEV (reference sequence). Trimming cost V 6 bases and J 5 bases; bases outside gene matches: 5. The length of the CDR3 is 14 residues. CDR3 protein: CASRGTGGGYGYTF. DNA of the CDR3: TGTGCCAGCAGGGGGACAGGGGGTGGGTATGGCTACACCTTC.

V gene TRBV7-9 combines with J gene TRBJ1-2; D is possibly TRBD1 (6 bases). Germline V gene data show CDR1 as SEHNR and CDR2 as FQNEAQ (reference sequence). The CDR3 has 14 residues. Between the trimmed V and J ends, which lost 5 bases and 7 bases, there was a span of 17 bases. CDR3 sequence reads: CASSPPTGTTGYTF. CDR3 nucleotides: TGTGCCAGCAGCCCACCGACAGGCACCACTGGCTACACCTTC.

This sequence joins TRBV5-4 and TRBJ1-5; D gene uncertain. Germline CDR1 is SGHNT and CDR2 is YYREEE (reference sequence). This CDR3 region has 14 residues. V shed 0 bases and J shed 4 bases, with 8 bases lying between them. The DNA for the CDR3 is TGTGCCAGCAGCTTGGACCTAGGGAATCAGCCCCAGCATTTT. This codes for CASSLDLGNQPQHF.

The J gene is TRBJ2-7, the V gene TRBV19; D uncertain. V shed 5 bases and J shed 4 bases, with 18 bases lying between them. Looked up from germline, CDR1 is LNHDA and CDR2 is SQIVND (reference sequence). CDR3 size: 15 residues. CDR3 sequence: CASSQQGPGRYEQYF. CDR3 DNA sequence: TGTGCCAGTAGTCAGCAAGGACCCGGGCGGTACGAGCAGTACTTC. Full variable domain (rest looked up from reference TRBV19 and TRBJ2-7): DGGITQSPKYLFRKEGQNVTLSCEQNLNHDAMYWYRQDPGQGLRLIYYSQIVNDFQKGDIAEGYSVSREKKESFPLTVTSAQKNPTAFYLCASSQQGPGRYEQYFGPGTRLTVT.

This chain joins TRBV28 and TRBJ2-7, with 7 positions matching TRBD2. CDR1 MDHEN and CDR2 SYDVKM come from the germline V gene. Germline trimming cut 5 bases from V and 6 bases from J; bases unmatched to any gene: 13. There are 15 residues in the CDR3. CDR3 DNA sequence: TGTGCCAGCAGTGGACACACCGGGACGGGGGGCGAGCAGTACTTC. Amino acid sequence: CASSGHTGTGGEQYF.

This clone has a single count. CDR3 protein: CASSGRDSWNTEAFF. DNA of the CDR3: TGTGCCAGCAGCGGGAGGGACAGCTGGAACACTGAAGCTTTCTTT. The chain carries TRBV9 and TRBJ1-1; 7 nucleotides align to TRBD1. CDR3 length: 15 residues. J was trimmed by 1 base and V by 3 bases; bases with no gene match: 6. Looked up from germline, CDR1 is SGDLS and CDR2 is YYNGEE. Complete variable domain (other parts from reference TRBV9 and TRBJ1-1): DSGVTQTPKHLITATGQRVTLRCSPRSGDLSVYWYQQSLDQGLQFLIQYYNGEERAKGNILERFSAQQFPDLHSELNLSSLELGDSALYFCASSGRDSWNTEAFFGQGTRLTVV.

This chain links TRBV29-1 with TRBJ1-1; 7 nucleotides line up with TRBD1. V lost 3 bases, J lost 3 bases, and 7 bases stayed unmatched. CDR1 is SQVTM, CDR2 ANQGSEA, per germline. The CDR3 runs to 14 residues. CDR3 in amino acids: CSVDHRGGDTEAFF. Written as DNA, the CDR3 is TGCAGCGTTGACCACAGGGGAGGGGACACTGAAGCTTTCTTT.